These 4 T cell receptor beta chains share one sample of origin, sequenced in a study of T cell changes during pregnancy in multiple sclerosis. The table came from immunoSEQ multiplex PCR; TCRdb's copy has only in-frame clones and leaves some out. This table holds over 45,000 clones, about 91% found once. The material was CD4+ T cells from peripheral blood mononuclear cells, obtained in the second trimester of pregnancy. The origin of the receptors is a female donor with multiple sclerosis, enrolled in a pregnancy study.

CDR3 amino acids: CASSLGGRETQYF. DNA of the CDR3: TGTGCCAGCAGCCTTGGAGGGAGGGAGACCCAGTACTTC. The chain combines TRBV6-5 with TRBJ2-5; D may be TRBD2 (6 bases). Trimming removed 6 bases at V and 5 bases at J, with 13 bases between. Per the germline V gene, CDR1 is MNHEY and CDR2 is SVGAGI. The CDR3 totals 13 residues.

The chain recombines TRBV19 with TRBJ2-3, with 9 bases lining up with TRBD2. The germline gives CDR1 LNHDA, CDR2 SQIVND (reference sequence). J lost 5 bases, V lost 6 bases, and 9 bases had no gene match. The CDR3 consists of 15 residues. CDR3: CASSLGAGGIDTQYF. CDR3 sequence (DNA): TGTGCCAGTAGCTTGGGAGCGGGAGGAATAGATACGCAGTATTTT. The full variable domain, rest sourced from reference TRBV19 and TRBJ2-3, is DGGITQSPKYLFRKEGQNVTLSCEQNLNHDAMYWYRQDPGQGLRLIYYSQIVNDFQKGDIAEGYSVSREKKESFPLTVTSAQKNPTAFYLCASSLGAGGIDTQYFGPGTRLTVL.

The chain couples TRBV10-1 to TRBJ2-2, with D possibly matching TRBD1 (6 bases). Germline V gene data show CDR1 as WNHNN and CDR2 as SYGVQD (reference sequence). V lost 9 bases and J lost 1, with 12 bases in between. The CDR3 is 14 residues long. As DNA, the CDR3 is TGCGCCAGTACAGGGTCGGGGAACACCGGGGAGCTGTTTTTT. Residues: CASTGSGNTGELFF.

The V and J genes are TRBV18 and TRBJ1-1; TRBD1 aligns across 8 bases. The ends lost 4 bases at V and 5 bases at J; junction bases unmatched: 6. CDR1 and CDR2 from the germline V gene are KGHSH and LQKENI. The CDR3 sequence is 14 residues long. In nucleotides, the CDR3 is TGTGCCAGCTCACTAGGACAGGGAAAAACTGAAGCTTTCTTT. Translated: CASSLGQGKTEAFF.